Sequencing of this T cell receptor beta chain was carried out in a study of T cells in Graves' hyperthyroidism and ophthalmopathy. This clonotype was detected only a few times. The CDR3 runs 15 residues. With V trimmed by 10 bases and J by 0 bases, 8 bases remained unmatched. Germline-derived CDR1 and CDR2 are SGHNT and YENEEA. Amplified regions were TCR beta CDR3 sequences from RNA transcripts. Initially, a first-round RT-PCR of the TCR CDR3 employed the HTBI primer set. Each CDR3 protein gets one entry after TCRdb re-called the multiplex PCR reads with MiXCR. The sample yields 800,000 or so distinct CDR3 sequences, 38% seen once.

This chain links TRBV11-3 with TRBJ2-5, with 10 bases lining up with TRBD2. This TCR was recovered from a man aged 18 to 35 with Graves' hyperthyroidism. Sequencing input: blood. The CDR3: CATTTAGGYQETQYF. Written as DNA, the CDR3 is TGTGCCACCACTACAGCGGGGGGGTACCAAGAGACCCAGTACTTC.